Detailed here is one T cell receptor (beta chain). Its specific antigen is unknown. Within one base of it there is no much larger clone, and no base qualities were kept. Including cysteine and phenylalanine, the CDR3 has 15 amino acids. The entry retains the CDR3 DNA only, 45 bases that are in frame from base 1. In the germline V gene, CDR1 corresponds to MGHRA and CDR2 to YSYEKL. V drops 4 bases and J drops 4 bases, leaving 13 bases in between. The data belong to a study of cytomegalovirus exposure and HLA in healthy donors (dated by TCRdb to the late 2010s). Looking at the study overall: According to an earlier analysis of 587 of the donors, about 179 million T cells yielded approximately 120 million unique TCR beta sequences and about 300 Gb of sequence data. Roughly 300 gigabases of sequencing data and 70 million to 100 million unique TCR sequences were included in an early release covering about 600 HLA-typed donors. Of the 350 to 450 genotyped donors, roughly 80% were placed in the genetic ancestry cluster associated with self-reported Caucasian donors. The study was designed to test whether signatures of past pathogen exposure could be identified by cataloging public T cell receptors. Using immunosequencing, the study profiled T cell repertoires from approximately 700 subjects and related those repertoires to cytomegalovirus serostatus. Besides the first cohort of around 670 subjects, a separate validation cohort made up of 90 to 150 different subjects was used. To predict cytomegalovirus infection status, the study combined high-throughput TCR immunosequencing, statistical association of individual TCRs with disease status, and machine learning. A later analysis re-examined previously published TCR beta repertoires from several hundred donors and added high-resolution HLA genotyping to investigate patterns of TCR occurrence. In the later analysis, no new phenotypic data were used to find candidate immune exposures; instead, reliance was placed on TCR beta sequences and their occurrence across donors. An earlier analysis of 587 of the donors used high-throughput TCR beta sequencing to judge whether each TCR beta V gene segment behaved as functional or pseudogenic. Alongside the repertoire data, information on donor age, sex, ethnicity and CMV serostatus was compiled. A later genetic analysis used genome-wide SNP genotypes for about 65% of the roughly 670 donors, treating that subset as a discovery cohort. Every repertoire in the discovery cohort had been generated on one and the same sequencing platform. HLA typing covered class I and class II loci at four-digit resolution. The number of donors typed differed by locus, with 629-630 for A, B, C, DRB1 and DQB1, 522 for DQA1, approximately 570 for DPA1, and 400 to 490 for DPB1. Four to six DR-DQ haplotypes were handled as single units for association and clustering because linkage in the cohort was strong. Among some 400 genotyped donors of the cohort, an average of approximately 250,000 unique TCR beta nucleotide sequences were sequenced per donor, about a sixth of them non-productive. Here is what the overall study found, with its caveats: Strong co-occurrence of HLA alleles, especially DR and DQ, made assigning TCR associations to individual alleles difficult. The only immune exposure information available for the cohort was CMV serostatus. Specific HLA alleles were associated with 15,000 to 20,000 TCR beta sequences at a false discovery rate of 0.05 in a later analysis. A later analysis found that most CMV-associated TCR beta chains appeared HLA-restricted, with HLA associations seemingly driven largely by CMV exposure. According to a later genetic analysis, donors in an Asian-associated ancestry cluster had fewer N-insertions in productive TCRs than the approximately 650-donor mean. In a later analysis, HLA-associated TCR beta chains showed more clonal expansion and lower generation probabilities than non-associated chains that were equally common. Linkage disequilibrium might explain the correlated functional status among segregating V segments, but an unknown experimental factor could not be ruled out. According to a later analysis, parvovirus B19, influenza, CMV and Epstein-Barr virus appeared linked to several top co-occurrence clusters. The presence/absence analyses assumed that sequencing depth was roughly uniform across donors, and that assumption may not be true. HLA typing was unavailable for some donors at each locus, so association tests used only the typed subset. It was suggested by the authors that the approach could potentially be generalized to other disease states and immunological phenotypes. The classifier was reported to diagnose cytomegalovirus status with high specificity and sensitivity in both the original and validation cohorts. In a later analysis, the rate of TCR association differed among HLA loci, with DRB1 alleles having the most associated TCRs and HLA-C alleles having the fewest. Because the 87-base-pair reads could not distinguish some IMGT-functional V segments, including TRBV6-2 and TRBV6-3, those segments were excluded. While some public TCRs were present in many individuals, most TCR sequences turned up only very rarely across donors. A cluster of highly shared sequence variants was judged likely to represent a technical artifact of the sequencing pipeline. V-gene and J-gene trimming of TCR beta chains was associated with a missense DCLRE1C variant in a later genetic analysis, and the association was replicated in an independent cohort. An earlier analysis of approximately 500 of the donors showed that most TCR beta V segments appeared in productive rearrangements either about 87% or about 30% of the time, which broadly matched IMGT annotations. A further reported finding was that TCR beta sequences accurately predicted the HLA-A and HLA-B alleles for most subjects in the first cohort. The earlier analysis of nearly 600 of the donors excluded roughly 16 rarely observed V segments, including chromosome 9 orphons, because counts were too low. The study gave a list of 150 to 200 TCR beta chains associated with cytomegalovirus. Three of the identified cytomegalovirus-associated TCR beta chains were confirmed in vitro to be specific for cytomegalovirus antigens. Only TCR beta chains were sequenced in this cohort, and the absence of alpha or paired-chain data limited detectable features.

In total, roughly 670 healthy bone marrow donors made up the cohort. At the time of sampling, every cohort member was nominally healthy, though immune exposures that went unrecorded were likely present. The donor was CMV seronegative and belonged to the group of more than 300 seronegative cohort members. A peripheral blood sample was provided by each donor, and peripheral blood mononuclear cells were used for TCR beta sequencing. The Qiagen DNeasy Blood Extraction Kit was used to extract genomic DNA from the blood cell samples. Library construction relied on the immunoSEQ multiplex PCR assay. The multiplex PCR relied on a mix of 60 forward primers for TCR Vbeta segments and 13 reverse primers for TCR Jbeta segments. The CDR3 region of rearranged TCR beta genes was amplified from genomic DNA with a multiplex PCR assay. Amplified TCR beta libraries were sequenced as 87-base-pair reads on the Illumina HiSeq System. For the original study's pipeline: Across the 666 repertoires, a later analysis counted tens of millions of unique TCR beta chains, 8.5 million to 12 million of which were shared by at least two donors. To remove PCR and sequencing errors, raw reads were error-corrected and collapsed into unique sequences using a nearest-neighbor algorithm that merged closely related sequences. Alignment of CDR3 sequences to IMGT reference sequences was used to assign V, D and J gene segments. For a sequence to be retained, a match of at least six nucleotides to both a V gene segment and a J gene segment was required. A rearrangement counted as productive if the CDR3 had no stop codons and remained in frame with V and J, and every other rearrangement counted as non-productive. CDR3 was defined according to IMGT convention as the region running from the second conserved V-encoded cysteine to the conserved J-encoded phenylalanine. The earlier analysis of a few hundred of the donors excluded any sequence lacking an unambiguous match to a single V gene segment. An earlier analysis of 500 to 600 of the donors classified V segments as functional when productive rearrangements were above 56.7% and as segregating when the standard deviation between donors was above 5%. A statistical classification framework was built for diagnosing cytomegalovirus status from the catalog of TCR beta chain sequences. In a later analysis, V and J genes were assigned by comparing TCR nucleotide sequences against IMGT/GENE-DB human TR gene sequences. A later analysis assigned CDR3 sequences and most-parsimonious VDJ recombination scenarios with the TCRdist pipeline. In a later analysis, each TCR beta chain was defined by its CDR3 amino acid sequence together with its V-gene family, and reads lacking a unique V-gene family were excluded. A later analysis removed 592 highly shared, low-generation-probability nucleotide sequences to deal with suspected cross-contamination and a sequencing artifact. A later analysis calculated a clonal expansion index for each public chain from normalized within-repertoire ranks of inferred template counts. In a later analysis, generation probabilities were computed with a VDJ recombination model fitted to out-of-frame rearrangements, and the resulting probabilities were checked against IGoR. A later analysis scored TCR-TCR, TCR-HLA and TCR-CMV co-occurrence with hypergeometric tests, applying a repertoire-size bias correction to TCR pairs. To estimate false discovery rates, a later analysis permuted the HLA or CMV assignments 20 times. In a later analysis, co-occurring TCRs were grouped using DBSCAN, and TCRdist sequence similarity was added for clustering within HLA-allele-positive subsets. Repertoires with fewer than 30,000 or more than 120,000 public chains were left out of co-occurrence clustering, as were about 5 repertoires with anomalous nucleotide sharing. Sourced from immuneACCESS, this table was stored by TCRdb with only in-frame sequences that have V and J called. A share of the clones is absent; for the studies checked, an unresolved V gene accounts for under half, and the remainder has no known explanation. V, J and clone size are taken as reported in that table, and D and trimming were inferred from the DNA itself. The sample table lists some 180,000 clones, over 80% of them with a count of one. The ten top clones hold less than 2% of the sample.

Recombination joined TRBV4-1 with TRBJ1-4; TRBD1 is a possible D gene, resting on 5 matching bases. This receptor was taken from a man aged 35 to 55 in good health and CMV-seronegative. The sequencing input was PBMCs. CDR3 protein: CASSPQGIGNEKLFF. DNA sequence: TGCGCCAGCAGCCCCCAGGGTATAGGTAATGAAAAACTGTTTTTT.